This TCR beta chain was profiled in a study of Ad26.COV2.S vaccination and SARS-CoV-2 variants. Study details: In the study, Ad26.COV2.S was injected intramuscularly once, or twice 56 days apart.

Assay: immunoSEQ multiplex PCR; the TCRdb copy retains only in-frame clones and omits some. Of about 680,000 clones listed, 89% are singletons. This sample's treatment: 15 to 20 received Ad26.COV2.S at low or high dose, single or two shots; several received placebo; per-sample allocation not given. Specimens were obtained on day 63 following the first vaccine or placebo injection. This sequence originates from a person between 18 and 59 years old who received the Ad26.COV2.S COVID-19 vaccine or a placebo. The sample consisted of peripheral blood, taken in a trial of Ad26.COV2.S vaccine versus placebo.

The DNA of the CDR3 is TGTGCCAGCAGCTTAACCGGTCGGGCGGATGAGCAGTTCTTC. Amino acid sequence: CASSLTGRADEQFF. The V and J genes are TRBV7-3 and TRBJ2-1; no definite D call. This CDR3 has 14 residues. V dropped 0 bases and J dropped 8 bases, with 11 bases sitting between them. CDR1 is SGHTA and CDR2 is FQGTGA in the germline V gene. The variable domain in full, with the rest retrieved from reference TRBV7-3 and TRBJ2-1, is GAGVSQTPSNKVTEKGKYVELRCDPISGHTALYWYRQSLGQGPEFLIYFQGTGAADDSGLPNDRFFAVRPEGSVSTLKIQRTERGDSAVYLCASSLTGRADEQFFGPGTRLTVL.